These T cell receptor beta chains were read from a single sample in a study of blood T cell repertoires in COVID-19. The protocol was immunoSEQ multiplex PCR, while the TCRdb copy is restricted to in-frame clones and leaves out a portion. This repertoire shows around 250,000 clones, about 86% found once; its top ten account for approximately 6.2%. Sequencing input: peripheral blood. The receptors stem from a man aged 60-69 years with acute or convalescent COVID-19. The CDR3 runs from the conserved cysteine through the conserved F or W. Fields, in order: J gene, clone size, D gene, V gene, CDR3 DNA, CDR3 protein. The D gene is left open where the match is weak. Size is omitted from some rows. Given values are once, few, many or a class for expanded clones.

>TRBJ2-2|once|TRBD2|TRBV2
TGTGCCAGCAGAGCGGGAGTAGAAGCCGGGGAGCTGTTTTTT
CASRAGVEAGELFF
>TRBJ2-5|NA|TRBD2|TRBV6-5
TGTGCCAGCAGTCGACTAGCGGGAGGGGGGGAGACCCAGTACTTC
CASSRLAGGGETQYF
>TRBJ2-1|NA|NA|TRBV19
TGTGCCAGTAGCGCCCTCGGACAGCTCAATGAGCAGTTCTTC
CASSALGQLNEQFF
>TRBJ2-2|NA|TRBD2|TRBV9
TGTGCCAGCAGCAGAACTAGCGGGAGAGGGGTATTGGCCGGGGAGCTGTTTTTT
CASSRTSGRGVLAGELFF
>TRBJ2-7|once|TRBD1|TRBV11-3
TGTGCCAGCGTCCGACAGGGCGCCTACGAGCAGTACTTC
CASVRQGAYEQYF
>TRBJ1-1|NA|NA|TRBV7-9
TGTGCCAGCAGCCCCGGGACTTTCAAAGGGACTGAAGCTTTCTTT
CASSPGTFKGTEAFF
>TRBJ2-5|NA|TRBD2|TRBV2
TGTGCCAGCAGTGGCCCTGGGACTAGCGGGAAACAAGAGACCCAGTACTTC
CASSGPGTSGKQETQYF
>TRBJ1-6|NA|NA|TRBV30
TGTGCCTGGGACGCGGGACGGGATAATTCACCCCTCCACTTT
CAWDAGRDNSPLHF
>TRBJ2-1|NA|NA|TRBV5-5
TGTGCCAGCAGTGCGGGACGAGCAGCAAACAATGAGCAGTTCTTC
CASSAGRAANNEQFF
>TRBJ2-5|NA|TRBD2|TRBV19
TGTGCCAGTAGTACTTCGACTAGCGCCCCTCCAGAGACCCAGTACTTC
CASSTSTSAPPETQYF
>TRBJ1-3|NA|NA|TRBV30
TGTGCCTGGAGTGCTGGACACGGCTTTGGAAACACCATATATTTT
CAWSAGHGFGNTIYF
>TRBJ1-1|NA|NA|TRBV9
TGTGCCAGCAGCGTAGGGGGCGGAAGGACTGAAGCTTTCTTT
CASSVGGGRTEAFF
>TRBJ2-3|NA|NA|TRBV24-1
TGTGCCACCAGTGACATAGCGGAGGAGGGACCCACAGATACGCAGTATTTT
CATSDIAEEGPTDTQYF
>TRBJ1-1|NA|TRBD1|TRBV5-4
TGTGCCAGCAGCGACCCGGGACAGGGGTCGGGGCGGAACACTGAAGCTTTCTTT
CASSDPGQGSGRNTEAFF
>TRBJ1-3|NA|NA|TRBV5-1
TGCGCCAGCAGCTTGGATAACAGGGCCTCCCTATATTTT
CASSLDNRASLYF
>TRBJ2-7|once|TRBD2|TRBV15
TGTGCCACCAGCAGAGATGCCAGCGGGAAGACTTACGAGCAGTACTTC
CATSRDASGKTYEQYF
>TRBJ2-7|NA|TRBD1|TRBV9
TGTGCCAGCAGCGTAGCGGGACAGACCTACGAGCAGTACTTC
CASSVAGQTYEQYF
>TRBJ2-1|NA|NA|TRBV11-1
TGTGCCAGCAGCTCACGGCCTAGCGAAGAAAATGAGCAGTTCTTC
CASSSRPSEENEQFF
>TRBJ2-7|NA|TRBD1|TRBV27
TGTGCCAGCAGCTTCGGACAGGACTACGAGCAGTACTTC
CASSFGQDYEQYF
>TRBJ1-2|NA|NA|TRBV28
TGTGCCAGCAGTTTAAATCAAGCGACTTATGGCTACACCTTC
CASSLNQATYGYTF
>TRBJ1-1|NA|TRBD1|TRBV7-2
TGTGCCAGCAGCTTAGGAGGACAGGGGGCGAACACTGAAGCTTTCTTT
CASSLGGQGANTEAFF
>TRBJ2-1|NA|NA|TRBV6-2/TRBV6-3
TGTGCCAGCAGTTACGGGGGGACAGCCACTCAGGGGCAGTTCTTC
CASSYGGTATQGQFF
>TRBJ1-2|few|NA|TRBV7-2
TGTGCCAGCAGCCATGCCCCCTCAGCTAACTATGGCTACACCTTC
CASSHAPSANYGYTF
>TRBJ1-2|NA|NA|TRBV4-1
TGCGCCAGCAGCCAAGGCCCAGGAGGCAGTTTTAACTATGGCTACACCTTC
CASSQGPGGSFNYGYTF
>TRBJ2-3|NA|TRBD2|TRBV13
TGTGCCAGCAGCTTACGCCAAAATTGGCGGGAGCCGCGGGATACGCAGTATTTT
CASSLRQNWREPRDTQYF